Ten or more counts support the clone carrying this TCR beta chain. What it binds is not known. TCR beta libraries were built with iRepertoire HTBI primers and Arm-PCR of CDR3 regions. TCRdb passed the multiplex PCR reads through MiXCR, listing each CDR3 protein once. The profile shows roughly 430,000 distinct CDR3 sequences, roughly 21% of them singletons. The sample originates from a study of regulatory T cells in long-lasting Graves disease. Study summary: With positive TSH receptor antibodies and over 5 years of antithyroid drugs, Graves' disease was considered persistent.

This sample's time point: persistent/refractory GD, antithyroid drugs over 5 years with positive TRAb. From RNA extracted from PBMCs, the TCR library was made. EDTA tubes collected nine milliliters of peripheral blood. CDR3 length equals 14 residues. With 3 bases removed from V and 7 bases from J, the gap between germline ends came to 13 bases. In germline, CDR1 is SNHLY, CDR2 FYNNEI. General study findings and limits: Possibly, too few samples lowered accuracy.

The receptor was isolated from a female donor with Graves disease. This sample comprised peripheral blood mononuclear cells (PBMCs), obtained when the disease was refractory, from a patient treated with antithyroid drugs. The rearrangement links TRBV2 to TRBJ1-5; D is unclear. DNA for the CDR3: TGTGCCAGCAGTGAGGAGTCTGGGCAGCAGCCCCAGCATTTT. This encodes CASSEESGQQPQHF.